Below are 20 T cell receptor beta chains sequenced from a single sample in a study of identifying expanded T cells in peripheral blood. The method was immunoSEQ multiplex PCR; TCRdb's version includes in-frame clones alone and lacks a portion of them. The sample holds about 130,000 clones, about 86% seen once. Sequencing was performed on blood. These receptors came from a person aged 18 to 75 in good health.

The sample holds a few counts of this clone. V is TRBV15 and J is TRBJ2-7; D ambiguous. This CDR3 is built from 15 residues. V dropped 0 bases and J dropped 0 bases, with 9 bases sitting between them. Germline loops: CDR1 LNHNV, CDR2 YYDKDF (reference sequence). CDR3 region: CATSREDTDSYEQYF. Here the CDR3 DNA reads TGTGCCACCAGCAGAGAAGACACAGACTCCTACGAGCAGTACTTC.

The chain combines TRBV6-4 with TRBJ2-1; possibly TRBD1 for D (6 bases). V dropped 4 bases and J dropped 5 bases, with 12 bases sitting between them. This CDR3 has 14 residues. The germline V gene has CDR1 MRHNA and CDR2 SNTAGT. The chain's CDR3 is CASSATGTHNEQFF. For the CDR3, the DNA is TGTGCCAGCAGTGCCACCGGGACACACAATGAGCAGTTCTTC.

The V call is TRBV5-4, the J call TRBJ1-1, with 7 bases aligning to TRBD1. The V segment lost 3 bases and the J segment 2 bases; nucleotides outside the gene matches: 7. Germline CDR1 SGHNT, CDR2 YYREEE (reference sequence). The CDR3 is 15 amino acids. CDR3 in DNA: TGTGCCAGCAGCTATATCAGACAGGGCAACACTGAAGCTTTCTTT. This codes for CASSYIRQGNTEAFF.

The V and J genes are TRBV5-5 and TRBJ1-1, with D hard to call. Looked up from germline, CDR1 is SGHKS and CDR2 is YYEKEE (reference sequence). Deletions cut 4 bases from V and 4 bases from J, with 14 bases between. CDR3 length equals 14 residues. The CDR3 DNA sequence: TGTGCCAGCAGCCCCGAAGTAGCGGGCACTGAAGCTTTCTTT. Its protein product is CASSPEVAGTEAFF.

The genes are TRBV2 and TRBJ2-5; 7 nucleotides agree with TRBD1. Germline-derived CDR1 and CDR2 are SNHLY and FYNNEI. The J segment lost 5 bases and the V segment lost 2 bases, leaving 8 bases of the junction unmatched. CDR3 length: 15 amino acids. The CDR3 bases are TGTGCCAGCAGTGAAAGGGGGCGAACAGGGGAGACCCAGTACTTC. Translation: CASSERGRTGETQYF.

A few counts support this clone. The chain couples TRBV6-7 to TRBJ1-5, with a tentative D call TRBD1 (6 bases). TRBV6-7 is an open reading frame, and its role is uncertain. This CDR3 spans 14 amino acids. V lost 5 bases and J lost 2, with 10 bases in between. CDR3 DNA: TGTGCCAGCAGTGCCAGACAGGGCAATCAGCCCCAGCATTTT. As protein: CASSARQGNQPQHF.

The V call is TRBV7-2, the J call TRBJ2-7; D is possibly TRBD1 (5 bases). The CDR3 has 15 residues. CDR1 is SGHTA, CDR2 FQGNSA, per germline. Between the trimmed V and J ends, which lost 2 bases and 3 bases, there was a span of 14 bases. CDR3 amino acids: CASSLSVQGHYEQYF. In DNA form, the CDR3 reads TGTGCCAGCAGCTTATCGGTCCAGGGTCACTACGAGCAGTACTTC. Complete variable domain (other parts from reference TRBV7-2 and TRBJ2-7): GAGVSQSPSNKVTEKGKDVELRCDPISGHTALYWYRQSLGQGLEFLIYFQGNSAPDKSGLPSDRFSAERTGGSVSTLTIQRTQQEDSAVYLCASSLSVQGHYEQYFGPGTRLTVT.

CDR3 nucleotides: TGTGCCAGCAGTTACCGGGTGGACACTGAAGCTTTCTTT. Protein: CASSYRVDTEAFF. The chain carries TRBV6-5 and TRBJ1-1, with D uncertain. V lost 2 bases, J lost 3 bases, and 7 bases lay in between. Germline loops: CDR1 MNHEY, CDR2 SVGAGI. There are 13 residues in the CDR3.

CDR3 amino acids: CASSTYTRQSRANVLTF. In DNA, the CDR3 is TGTGCCAGCAGCACGTACACTCGACAAAGTCGGGCCAACGTCCTGACTTTC. The chain links TRBV11-3 to TRBJ2-6; D is uncertain. In germline, CDR1 is SGHNT, CDR2 YENEEA. The CDR3 is 17 amino acids. Trimming removed 5 bases from V and 5 bases from J, with 19 bases in between.

The CDR3 nucleotides are TGTGCCAGCAGGCGACGGGACCCTAGCACAGATACGCAGTATTTT. This encodes CASRRRDPSTDTQYF. V and J are TRBV6-5 and TRBJ2-3; D possibly uses TRBD1 or TRBD2 (5 bases each). The CDR3 length is 15 residues. In germline, CDR1 is MNHEY, CDR2 SVGAGI. V dropped 6 bases and J dropped 0 bases, with 13 bases sitting between them.

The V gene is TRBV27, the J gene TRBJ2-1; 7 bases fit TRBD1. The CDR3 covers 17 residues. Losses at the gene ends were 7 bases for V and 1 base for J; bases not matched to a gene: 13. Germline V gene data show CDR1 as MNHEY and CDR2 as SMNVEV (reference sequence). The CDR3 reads CASKGAKGTNSYNEQFF. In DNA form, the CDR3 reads TGTGCCAGCAAGGGGGCTAAGGGAACTAATTCCTACAATGAGCAGTTCTTC.

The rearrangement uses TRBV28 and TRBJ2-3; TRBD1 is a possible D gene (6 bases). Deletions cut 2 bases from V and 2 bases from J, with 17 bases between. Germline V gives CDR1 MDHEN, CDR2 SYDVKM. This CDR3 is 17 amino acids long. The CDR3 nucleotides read TGTGCCAGCAGTTTACCCGTGCCTAGGGGGTACACAGATACGCAGTATTTT. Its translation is CASSLPVPRGYTDTQYF.

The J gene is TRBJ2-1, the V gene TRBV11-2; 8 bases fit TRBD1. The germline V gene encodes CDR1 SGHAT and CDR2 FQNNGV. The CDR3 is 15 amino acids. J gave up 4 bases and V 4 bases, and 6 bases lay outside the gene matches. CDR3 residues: CASSSSQGAYNEQFF. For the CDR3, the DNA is TGTGCCAGCAGCTCGAGCCAGGGGGCTTACAATGAGCAGTTCTTC.

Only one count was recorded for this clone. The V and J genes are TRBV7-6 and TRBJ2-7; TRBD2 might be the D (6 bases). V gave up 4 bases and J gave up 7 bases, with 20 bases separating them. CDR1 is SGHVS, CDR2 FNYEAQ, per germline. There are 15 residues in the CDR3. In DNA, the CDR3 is TGTGCCAGCAGCTCCCTGGCGGGGTCGGGTCGTGAGCAGTACTTC. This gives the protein CASSSLAGSGREQYF.

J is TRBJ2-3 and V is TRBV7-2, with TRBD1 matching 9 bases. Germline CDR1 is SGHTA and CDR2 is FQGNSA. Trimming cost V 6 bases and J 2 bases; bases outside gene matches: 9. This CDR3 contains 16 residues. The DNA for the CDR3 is TGTGCCAGCAGTATCACAGGGGGCTTTAACACAGATACGCAGTATTTT. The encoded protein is CASSITGGFNTDTQYF.

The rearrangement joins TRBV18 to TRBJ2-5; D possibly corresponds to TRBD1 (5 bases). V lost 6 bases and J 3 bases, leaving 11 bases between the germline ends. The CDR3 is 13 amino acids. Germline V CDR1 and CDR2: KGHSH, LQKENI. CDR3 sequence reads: CASSDSLEETQYF. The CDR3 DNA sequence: TGTGCCAGCTCTGACAGTCTAGAAGAGACCCAGTACTTC. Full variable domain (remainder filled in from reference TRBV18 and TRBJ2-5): NAGVMQNPRHLVRRRGQEARLRCSPMKGHSHVYWYRQLPEEGLKFMVYLQKENIIDESGMPKERFSAEFPKEGPSILRIQQVVRGDSAAYFCASSDSLEETQYFGPGTRLLVL.

The CDR3 sequence is CASSLGEAHGYTF. The CDR3 DNA reads as TGCGCCAGCAGCTTGGGGGAGGCCCATGGCTACACCTTC. The chain uses TRBV5-1 and TRBJ1-2; D is uncertain. The CDR3 is 13 residues long. Trimming shortened V by 0 bases and J by 6 bases, and 9 bases separated the two germline ends. The germline V gene has CDR1 SGHRS and CDR2 YFSETQ.

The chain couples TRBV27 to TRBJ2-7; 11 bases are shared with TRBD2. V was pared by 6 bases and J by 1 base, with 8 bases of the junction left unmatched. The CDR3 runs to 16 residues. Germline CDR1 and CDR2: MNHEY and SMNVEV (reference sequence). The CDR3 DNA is TGTGCCAGCAGCCCTAATCTAGCGGGGGGATCCTACGAGCAGTACTTC. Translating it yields CASSPNLAGGSYEQYF.

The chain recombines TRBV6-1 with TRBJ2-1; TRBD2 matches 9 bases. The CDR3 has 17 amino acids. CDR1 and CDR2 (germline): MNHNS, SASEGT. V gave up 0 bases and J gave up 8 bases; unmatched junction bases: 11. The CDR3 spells CASSEATIPSGIDEQFF. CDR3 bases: TGTGCCAGCAGTGAAGCTACGATTCCTAGCGGGATCGATGAGCAGTTCTTC.

CDR3: CASNPTATFVTDTQYF. The CDR3 DNA reads as TGTGCCAGCAACCCCACGGCCACCTTTGTCACAGATACGCAGTATTTT. The V gene is TRBV7-2, the J gene TRBJ2-3; D is undetermined. CDR1 is SGHTA, CDR2 FQGNSA, per germline. This CDR3 has 16 residues. V dropped 7 bases and J dropped 2 bases, with 19 bases sitting between them.